This T cell receptor beta chain stems from a study of blood T cell repertoires in COVID-19. Study context: The United States, Italy and Spain supplied acute and convalescent COVID-19 samples. The cDNA or gDNA used as material had been derived from T cells, B-cell-depleted T cells, or PBMCs.

Using immunoSEQ multiplex PCR, the repertoire was profiled, and TCRdb retains in-frame clones only, with some absent. Among some 200,000 clones listed, more than 65% were seen once. This CDR3 region has 17 residues. The ends lost 9 bases at V and 1 base at J; junction bases unmatched: 14. In germline, CDR1 is ENHRY, CDR2 SYGVKD. Sequences were obtained from peripheral blood. This chain uses TRBV10-3 with TRBJ2-3; 9 nucleotides line up with TRBD2. The TCR comes from a human donor with acute or convalescent COVID-19. The donor label of this sample is uncertain. The CDR3 DNA sequence: TGTGCCATTACTCAGGGATTAGCGGGAGCCGGCACAGATACGCAGTATTTT. Its protein product is CAITQGLAGAGTDTQYF.